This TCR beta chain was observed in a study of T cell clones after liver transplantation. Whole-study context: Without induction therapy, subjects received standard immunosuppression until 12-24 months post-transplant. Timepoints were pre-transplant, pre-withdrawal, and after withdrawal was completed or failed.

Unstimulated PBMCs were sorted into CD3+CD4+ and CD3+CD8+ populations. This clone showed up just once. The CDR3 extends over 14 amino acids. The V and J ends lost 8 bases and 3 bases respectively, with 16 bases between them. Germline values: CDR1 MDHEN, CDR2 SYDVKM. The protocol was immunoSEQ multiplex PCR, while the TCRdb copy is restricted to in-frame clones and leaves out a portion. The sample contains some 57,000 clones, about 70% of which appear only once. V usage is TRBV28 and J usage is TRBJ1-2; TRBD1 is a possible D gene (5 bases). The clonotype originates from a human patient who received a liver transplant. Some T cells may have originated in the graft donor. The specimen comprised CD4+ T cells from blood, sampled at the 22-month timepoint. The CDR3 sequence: CASGGTGGYYGYTF. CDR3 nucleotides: TGTGCCAGCGGGGGAACGGGCGGTTACTATGGCTACACCTTC.